The entry below gives a single T cell receptor (beta chain) sequence along with its context. The entry originates in a study of blood T cell repertoires in COVID-19. J was trimmed by 6 bases and V by 3 bases; bases with no gene match: 4. Germline V lookup: CDR1 SEHNR, CDR2 FQNEAQ (reference sequence). This CDR3 comprises 14 residues. Authors' data handling: The assay estimated nucleated cells by amplifying reference gene primers. Using immunoSEQ multiplex PCR, the repertoire was profiled, and TCRdb retains in-frame clones only, with some absent. V and J calls and clone size are as listed in that table; D and trimming were resolved from the DNA. The sample yields about 30,000 clones, 65% to 70% seen once.

The TCR comes from a human donor in a cohort sampled during active COVID-19. Sequencing used peripheral blood. The chain combines TRBV7-9 with TRBJ1-4; TRBD1 matches at 7 bases. The chain's CDR3 is CASSLATGYEKLFF. The CDR3 DNA is TGTGCCAGCAGCTTGGCGACAGGGTATGAAAAACTGTTTTTT.